The 16 T cell receptor beta chains listed next were all sequenced from one sample in a study of identical twins. TCRdb independently ran MiXCR on the 5' RACE reads; one entry per CDR3 protein. The sample consists of roughly 250,000 distinct CDR3 sequences, over 12% of them appearing once. Sample: memory (CD45RO+) T cells sorted from blood. The source is a woman between 18 and 29 years old in good health.

This clonotype turned up a few times. The rearrangement uses TRBV3-1 and TRBJ2-1; 7 bases are a match to TRBD2. The ends lost 1 base at V and 6 bases at J; junction bases unmatched: 9. The CDR3 has 16 residues. Germline CDR1 is LGHDT and CDR2 is YNNKEL (reference sequence). The DNA for the CDR3 is TGTGCCAGCAGCCAAGTGCCCCGAGCGGGGACCAATGAGCAGTTCTTC. Its protein product is CASSQVPRAGTNEQFF.

This clonotype was counted a few times. This chain uses TRBV4-1 with TRBJ1-1, with D possibly matching TRBD1 (5 bases). CDR1 is MGHRA, CDR2 YSYEKL, per germline. Trimming left V 6 bases short and J 1 base short, with 12 bases between. The CDR3 totals 14 residues. The CDR3 DNA reads as TGCGCCAGCAGAGGGGTCCTTAGGAACACTGAAGCTTTCTTT. It is translated as CASRGVLRNTEAFF.

This clonotype has a count of ten or more. The rearrangement joins TRBV6-5 to TRBJ2-5; 7 nucleotides align to TRBD1. CDR1 is MNHEY, CDR2 SVGAGI, per germline. V lost 6 bases, J lost 1 base, and 5 bases stayed unmatched. This CDR3 is 14 amino acids long. The CDR3 sequence: CASRLGTVQETQYF. In nucleotides, the CDR3 is TGTGCCAGCAGATTAGGGACAGTCCAAGAGACCCAGTACTTC.

V gene TRBV2 combines with J gene TRBJ2-5; D may be TRBD2 (5 bases). The CDR3 totals 13 residues. Per the germline V gene, CDR1 is SNHLY and CDR2 is FYNNEI. With 2 bases removed from V and 5 bases from J, the gap between germline ends came to 9 bases. The CDR3, as DNA: TGTGCCAGCAGTGAACCGGGGTGGGAGACCCAGTACTTC. Translated, it gives CASSEPGWETQYF.

This clonotype was counted a few times. This chain links TRBV2 with TRBJ2-3; D is undetermined. The V end lost 1 base, the J end lost 3 bases, and 11 bases lay between the germline ends. Germline assignment: CDR1 SNHLY and CDR2 FYNNEI. There are 15 residues in the CDR3. For the CDR3, the DNA is TGTGCCAGCAGTGAAGGGCAGAGGAGAACAGATACGCAGTATTTT. Encoded protein: CASSEGQRRTDTQYF.

This clonotype showed up just a few times. The CDR3 bases are TGTGCCAGCAGAGACAGGGGGCTTAGCTATGGCTACACCTTC. Translating gives CASRDRGLSYGYTF. The chain combines TRBV6-1 with TRBJ1-2; 10 nucleotides agree with TRBD1. From germline, CDR1 is MNHNS and CDR2 SASEGT. This CDR3 region has 14 residues. V trimming: 6 bases; J trimming: 4 bases; junction bases outside the gene matches: 5.

The J gene is TRBJ2-1, the V gene TRBV10-3, with D hard to call. V lost 10 bases, J lost 8 bases, and 18 bases lay in between. Germline assignment: CDR1 ENHRY and CDR2 SYGVKD. The CDR3 is 13 amino acids. CDR3 DNA sequence: TGTGCCAGTCTATTGGCGGATTCCCATGAGCAGTTCTTC. This encodes CASLLADSHEQFF.

This clonotype was seen a few times. The chain uses TRBV6-2 or TRBV6-3 and TRBJ2-7; D ambiguous. In germline, CDR1 is MNHEY, CDR2 SVGEGT. The CDR3 totals 11 residues. Trimming cost V 6 bases and J 5 bases, with 8 bases left between them. CDR3 bases: TGTGCCAGCAGGTCCTATAACGAGCAGTACTTC. Translated, it gives CASRSYNEQYF.

The table lists this clonotype with a few counts. The chain employs TRBV5-1 and TRBJ1-4; TRBD1 agrees at 9 bases. CDR3 length equals 14 residues. Germline CDR1 reads SGHRS; CDR2 reads YFSETQ. Germline trimming cut 4 bases from V and 5 bases from J; bases unmatched to any gene: 3. CDR3 sequence: CASSTTGGNEKLFF. CDR3 DNA sequence: TGCGCCAGCAGCACGACAGGGGGGAATGAAAAACTGTTTTTT.

This clonotype was counted at least ten times. This sequence joins TRBV6-5 and TRBJ1-1, with TRBD1 matching 7 bases. Germline V gives CDR1 MNHEY, CDR2 SVGAGI. The V segment lost 4 bases and the J segment 2 bases; nucleotides outside the gene matches: 7. CDR3 length equals 15 residues. The CDR3: CASSFRRTGNTEAFF. For the CDR3, the DNA is TGTGCCAGCAGTTTCCGTAGGACAGGAAACACTGAAGCTTTCTTT.

About this clonotype itself: Likely a read error: the CDR3 ends without its conserved phenylalanine or tryptophan. Because the CDR3's place on the DNA is in doubt, the DNA is left out and the CDR3 is given as listed by TCRdb. The J gene is TRBJ1-6, the V gene TRBV10-1. The CDR3 is made up of 8 amino acids, end residues included. Germline V gives CDR1 WNHNN, CDR2 SYGVQD (reference sequence). This chain's CDR3 is CASSAGFL.

This sequence joins TRBV5-1 and TRBJ1-1; maybe TRBD1 (5 bases). The length of the CDR3 is 16 residues. Per germline, CDR1 SGHRS and CDR2 YFSETQ. Trimming removed 0 bases at V and 2 bases at J, with 14 bases between. Written as DNA, the CDR3 is TGCGCCAGCAGCTTGGGAAGCAGGGCCCTAAACACTGAAGCTTTCTTT. Translation: CASSLGSRALNTEAFF.

The chain recombines TRBV4-1 with TRBJ1-1, with 11 positions matching TRBD1. J was trimmed by 6 bases and V by 7 bases; bases with no gene match: 10. In germline, CDR1 is MGHRA, CDR2 YSYEKL. There are 15 residues in the CDR3. Here the CDR3 reads CASTTGWGQGAEAFF. CDR3 coding DNA: TGCGCCAGCACGACCGGTTGGGGACAGGGGGCTGAAGCTTTCTTT.

As DNA, the CDR3 is TGCAGTGCCGAAGCGGGAGGATTTTGGGGCACAGATACGCAGTATTTT. Its protein product is CSAEAGGFWGTDTQYF. The chain is built from TRBV20-1 and TRBJ2-3; 9 bases are a match to TRBD2. The CDR3 is made up of 16 amino acids. Germline values: CDR1 DFQATT, CDR2 SNEGSKA (reference sequence). The V gene end was trimmed by 6 bases and the J gene end by 1 base; junction bases not matched to a gene: 11.

The DNA of the CDR3 is TGTGCCAGTGGCCTTACAGGGCTTGCAAATCAGCCCCAGCATTTT. Translation gives CASGLTGLANQPQHF. The rearrangement uses TRBV19 and TRBJ1-5; TRBD1 might be the D (6 bases). V was pared by 8 bases and J by 4 bases, with 18 bases between. The V gene's germline CDR1 is LNHDA and CDR2 SQIVND (reference sequence). CDR3 length: 15 amino acids. Using reference TRBV19 and TRBJ1-5 for the parts outside the CDR3, the full variable domain is DGGITQSPKYLFRKEGQNVTLSCEQNLNHDAMYWYRQDPGQGLRLIYYSQIVNDFQKGDIAEGYSVSREKKESFPLTVTSAQKNPTAFYLCASGLTGLANQPQHFGDGTRLSIL.

This clonotype was seen a few times. The chain couples TRBV6-1 to TRBJ1-5; TRBD1 is a possible D gene (5 bases). V was clipped by 10 bases and J by 0 bases, with 16 bases between them. The germline V gene has CDR1 MNHNS and CDR2 SASEGT. This CDR3 spans 15 amino acids. The CDR3 DNA reads as TGTGCCACCAACTTCAGACAGTATAGCAATCAGCCCCAGCATTTT. Its protein product is CATNFRQYSNQPQHF.